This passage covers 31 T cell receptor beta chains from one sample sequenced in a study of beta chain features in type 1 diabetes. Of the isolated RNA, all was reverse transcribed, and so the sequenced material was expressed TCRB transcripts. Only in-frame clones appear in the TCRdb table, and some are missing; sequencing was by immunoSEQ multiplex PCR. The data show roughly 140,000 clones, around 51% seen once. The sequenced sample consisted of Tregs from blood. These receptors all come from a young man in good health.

CDR3 amino acids: CASSLASGPYEQYF. In DNA form, the CDR3 reads TGTGCCAGCAGCTTAGCTAGCGGCCCCTACGAGCAGTACTTC. The rearrangement links TRBV7-2 to TRBJ2-7; perhaps TRBD2 as D (6 bases). Trimming pared 0 bases from V and 2 bases from J, leaving 8 bases between. The germline CDR1 and CDR2 sequences are SGHTA and FQGNSA. This CDR3 region has 14 residues.

CDR3 sequence: CASSPQGARTEAFF. The CDR3 nucleotides are TGTGCCAGCAGCCCTCAGGGGGCGCGCACTGAAGCTTTCTTT. The rearrangement joins TRBV11-1 to TRBJ1-1; 8 nucleotides agree with TRBD1. The CDR3 is 14 amino acids. Germline CDR1 and CDR2: SGHAT and FQDESV (reference sequence). V lost 5 bases to trimming and J lost 4 bases; unmatched junction nucleotides: 6. Drawing the rest from reference TRBV11-1 and TRBJ1-1, the complete variable domain is EAEVAQSPRYKITEKSQAVAFWCDPISGHATLYWYRQILGQGPELLVQFQDESVVDDSQLPKDRFSAERLKGVDSTLKIQPAELGDSAMYLCASSPQGARTEAFFGQGTRLTVV.

CDR3 nucleotides: TGTGCCAGCAGCTTCTTCGGTACCTATGGCTACACCTTC. Its translation: CASSFFGTYGYTF. The chain uses TRBV7-2 and TRBJ1-2, with D unresolved. The CDR3 spans 13 residues. V was cut by 3 bases and J by 4 bases, with 9 bases left in between. CDR1 and CDR2 (germline): SGHTA, FQGNSA.

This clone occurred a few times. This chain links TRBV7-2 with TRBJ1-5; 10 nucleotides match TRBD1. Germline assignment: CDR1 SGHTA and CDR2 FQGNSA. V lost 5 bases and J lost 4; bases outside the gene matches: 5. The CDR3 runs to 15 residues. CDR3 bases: TGTGCCAGCAGCCTCCGACAGGGGGCGAATCAGCCCCAGCATTTT. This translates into CASSLRQGANQPQHF.

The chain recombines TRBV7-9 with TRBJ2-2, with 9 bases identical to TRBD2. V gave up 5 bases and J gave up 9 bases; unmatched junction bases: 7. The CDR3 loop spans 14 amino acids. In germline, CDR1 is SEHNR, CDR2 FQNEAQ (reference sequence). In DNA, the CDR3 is TGTGCCAGCAGCCATGCCGCTAGCGGGAGGGAGCTGTTTTTT. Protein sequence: CASSHAASGRELFF. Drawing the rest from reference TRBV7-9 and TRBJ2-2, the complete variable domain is DTGVSQNPRHKITKRGQNVTFRCDPISEHNRLYWYRQTLGQGPEFLTYFQNEAQLEKSRLLSDRFSAERPKGSFSTLEIQRTEQGDSAMYLCASSHAASGRELFFGEGSRLTVL.

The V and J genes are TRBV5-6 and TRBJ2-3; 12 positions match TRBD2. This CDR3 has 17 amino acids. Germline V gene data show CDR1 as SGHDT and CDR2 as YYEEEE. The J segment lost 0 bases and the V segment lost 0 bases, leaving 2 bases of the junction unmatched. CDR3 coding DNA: TGTGCCAGCAGCTTGGCTAGCGGGGGGGCTAGCACAGATACGCAGTATTTT. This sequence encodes CASSLASGGASTDTQYF.

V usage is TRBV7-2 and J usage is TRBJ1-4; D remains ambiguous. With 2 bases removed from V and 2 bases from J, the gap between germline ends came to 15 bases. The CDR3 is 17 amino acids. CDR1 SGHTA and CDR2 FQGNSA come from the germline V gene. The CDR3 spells CASSLRAVGNTNEKLFF. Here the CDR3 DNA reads TGTGCCAGCAGCTTAAGAGCCGTCGGGAACACTAATGAAAAACTGTTTTTT.

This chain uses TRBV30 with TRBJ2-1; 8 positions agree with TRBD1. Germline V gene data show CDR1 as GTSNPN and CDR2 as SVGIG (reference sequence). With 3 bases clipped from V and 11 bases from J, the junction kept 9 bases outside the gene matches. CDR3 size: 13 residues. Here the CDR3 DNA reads TGTGCCTGGAGCTTCGGAGACAGGGGAAAGCAGTTCTTC. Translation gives CAWSFGDRGKQFF. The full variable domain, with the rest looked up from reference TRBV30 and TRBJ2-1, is SQTIHQWPATLVQPVGSPLSLECTVEGTSNPNLYWYRQAAGRGLQLLFYSVGIGQISSEVPQNLSASRPQDRQFILSSKKLLLSDSGFYLCAWSFGDRGKQFFGPGTRLTVL.

CDR3 in amino acids: CASSLYQGPYEQYF. The CDR3 DNA is TGTGCCAGCAGCTTATACCAGGGGCCTTACGAGCAGTACTTC. The V call is TRBV7-9, the J call TRBJ2-7, with D maybe TRBD1 (6 bases). CDR1 is SEHNR and CDR2 is FQNEAQ in the germline V gene (reference sequence). Trimming left V 2 bases short and J 4 bases short, with 12 bases between. This CDR3 spans 14 amino acids. The full variable domain, in which reference TRBV7-9 and TRBJ2-7 provide the parts outside the CDR3, is DTGVSQNPRHKITKRGQNVTFRCDPISEHNRLYWYRQTLGQGPEFLTYFQNEAQLEKSRLLSDRFSAERPKGSFSTLEIQRTEQGDSAMYLCASSLYQGPYEQYFGPGTRLTVT.

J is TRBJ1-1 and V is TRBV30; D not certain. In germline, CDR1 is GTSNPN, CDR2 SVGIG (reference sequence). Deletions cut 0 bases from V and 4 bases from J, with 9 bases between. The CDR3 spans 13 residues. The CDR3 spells CAWSVFGGTEAFF. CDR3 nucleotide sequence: TGTGCCTGGAGTGTATTTGGAGGCACTGAAGCTTTCTTT.

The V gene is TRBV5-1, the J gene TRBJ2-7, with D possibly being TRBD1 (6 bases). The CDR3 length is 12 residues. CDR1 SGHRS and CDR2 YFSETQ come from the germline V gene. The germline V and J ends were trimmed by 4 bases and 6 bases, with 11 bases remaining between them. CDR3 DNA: TGCGCCAGCAGCCTAACAGGGTTCGAGCAGTACTTC. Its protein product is CASSLTGFEQYF.

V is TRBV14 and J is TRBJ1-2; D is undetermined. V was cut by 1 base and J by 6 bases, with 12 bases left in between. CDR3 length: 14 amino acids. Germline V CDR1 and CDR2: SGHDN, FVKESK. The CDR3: CASSQGFGGDGYTF. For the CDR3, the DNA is TGTGCCAGCAGCCAAGGATTCGGCGGGGATGGCTACACCTTC.

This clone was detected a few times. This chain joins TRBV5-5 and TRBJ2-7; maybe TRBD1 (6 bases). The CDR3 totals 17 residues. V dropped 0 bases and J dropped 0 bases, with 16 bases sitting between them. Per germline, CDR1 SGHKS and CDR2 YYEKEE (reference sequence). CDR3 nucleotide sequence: TGTGCCAGCAGCTTGGGGGTCCAGGGGTCCATCTCCTACGAGCAGTACTTC. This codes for CASSLGVQGSISYEQYF.

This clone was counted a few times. CDR3 bases: TGTGCAAGTCGCTTAGTCCGACTAGCGGGAGGGGCCACAATCGAGGACAATGAGCAGTTCTTC. Amino acid sequence: CASRLVRLAGGATIEDNEQFF. The chain carries TRBV12-2 and TRBJ2-1; TRBD2, the D gene given by the table, was not confirmed from the DNA. TRBV12-2 is assigned pseudogene status. There are 21 residues in the CDR3.

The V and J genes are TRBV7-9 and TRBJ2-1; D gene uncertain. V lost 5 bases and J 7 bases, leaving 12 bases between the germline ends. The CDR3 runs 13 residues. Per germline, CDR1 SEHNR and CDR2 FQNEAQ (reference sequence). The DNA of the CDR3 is TGTGCCAGCAGCCGGGTAGTATGGAATGAGCAGTTCTTC. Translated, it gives CASSRVVWNEQFF.

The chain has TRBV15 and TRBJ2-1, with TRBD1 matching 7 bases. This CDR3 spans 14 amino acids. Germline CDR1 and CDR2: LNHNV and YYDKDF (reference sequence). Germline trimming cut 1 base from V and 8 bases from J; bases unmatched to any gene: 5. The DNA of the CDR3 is TGTGCCACCAGCAGAGGAGACAGGGTTTATGAGCAGTTCTTC. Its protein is CATSRGDRVYEQFF. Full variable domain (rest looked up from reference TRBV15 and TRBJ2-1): DAMVIQNPRYQVTQFGKPVTLSCSQTLNHNVMYWYQQKSSQAPKLLFHYYDKDFNNEADTPDNFQSRRPNTSFCFLDIRSPGLGDTAMYLCATSRGDRVYEQFFGPGTRLTVL.

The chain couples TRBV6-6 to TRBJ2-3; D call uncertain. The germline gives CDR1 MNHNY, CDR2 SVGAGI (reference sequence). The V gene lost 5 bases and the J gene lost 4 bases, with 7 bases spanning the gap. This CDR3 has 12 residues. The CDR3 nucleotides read TGTGCCAGCAGTACTTTCCCAGATACGCAGTATTTT. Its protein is CASSTFPDTQYF.

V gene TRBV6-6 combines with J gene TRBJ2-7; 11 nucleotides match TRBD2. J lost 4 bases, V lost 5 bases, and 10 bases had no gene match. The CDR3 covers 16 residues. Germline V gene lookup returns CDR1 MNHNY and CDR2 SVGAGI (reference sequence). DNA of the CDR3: TGTGCCAGCAGTGCGGTTTCGGGACTAGCGGCTTACGAGCAGTACTTC. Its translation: CASSAVSGLAAYEQYF.

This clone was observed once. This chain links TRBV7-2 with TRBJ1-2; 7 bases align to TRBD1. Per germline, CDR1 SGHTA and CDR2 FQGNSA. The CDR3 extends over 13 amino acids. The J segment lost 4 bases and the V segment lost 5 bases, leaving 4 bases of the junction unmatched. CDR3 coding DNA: TGTGCCAGCAGCCCGGGACAGAGCTATGGCTACACCTTC. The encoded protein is CASSPGQSYGYTF.

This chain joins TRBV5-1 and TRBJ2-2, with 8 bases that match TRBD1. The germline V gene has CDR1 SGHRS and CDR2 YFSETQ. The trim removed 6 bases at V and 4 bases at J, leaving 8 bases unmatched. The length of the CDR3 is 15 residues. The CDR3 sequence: CASTPVGQGTGELFF. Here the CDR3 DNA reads TGCGCCAGCACCCCCGTCGGACAGGGCACCGGGGAGCTGTTTTTT.

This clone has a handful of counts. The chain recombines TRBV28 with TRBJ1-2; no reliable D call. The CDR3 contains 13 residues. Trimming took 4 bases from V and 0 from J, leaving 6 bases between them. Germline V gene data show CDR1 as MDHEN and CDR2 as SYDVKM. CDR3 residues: CASSSTANYGYTF. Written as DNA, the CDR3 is TGTGCCAGCAGTTCCACAGCTAACTATGGCTACACCTTC.

CDR3 coding DNA: TGTGCCAGCAGTCCCCAGACAGGGAATGGCTACACCTTC. It translates to CASSPQTGNGYTF. The rearrangement uses TRBV6-5 and TRBJ1-2, with 7 bases lining up with TRBD1. Germline lookup yields CDR1 MNHEY and CDR2 SVGAGI. Trimming removed 5 bases from V and 6 bases from J; junction bases left unmatched: 6. The CDR3 sequence is 13 residues long.

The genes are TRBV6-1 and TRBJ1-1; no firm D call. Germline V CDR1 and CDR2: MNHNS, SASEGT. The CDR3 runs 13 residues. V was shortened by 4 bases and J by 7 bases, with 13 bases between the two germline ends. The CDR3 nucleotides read TGTGCCAGCAGTGTAGGATACGGAGATGAAGCTTTCTTT. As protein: CASSVGYGDEAFF.

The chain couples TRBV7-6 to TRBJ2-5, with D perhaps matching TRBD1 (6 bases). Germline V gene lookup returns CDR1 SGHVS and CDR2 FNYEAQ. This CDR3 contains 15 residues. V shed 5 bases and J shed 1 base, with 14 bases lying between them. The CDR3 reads CASSLQGRSQETQYF. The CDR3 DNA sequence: TGTGCCAGCAGCCTACAGGGAAGGAGCCAAGAGACCCAGTACTTC.

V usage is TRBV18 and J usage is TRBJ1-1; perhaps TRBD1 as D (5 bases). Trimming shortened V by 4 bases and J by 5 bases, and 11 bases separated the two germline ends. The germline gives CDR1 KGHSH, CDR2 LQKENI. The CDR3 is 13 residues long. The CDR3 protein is CASSQGRETEAFF. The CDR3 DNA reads TGTGCCAGCTCACAGGGGAGGGAGACTGAAGCTTTCTTT.

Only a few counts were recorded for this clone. CDR3 nucleotides: TGTGCCAGCAGCGTAGTCCGGTCCACAGATACGCAGTATTTT. Translation gives CASSVVRSTDTQYF. The chain recombines TRBV9 with TRBJ2-3; D gene uncertain. From germline, CDR1 is SGDLS and CDR2 YYNGEE. This CDR3 spans 14 amino acids. With 0 bases removed from V and 2 bases from J, the gap between germline ends came to 7 bases.

As DNA, the CDR3 is TGTGCCAGTAGGTCTAGCGGGAGGCTCTTGGGCAAAAACATTCAGTACTTC. Amino acids: CASRSSGRLLGKNIQYF. The chain has TRBV19 and TRBJ2-4; 11 nucleotides align to TRBD2. The CDR3 covers 17 residues. The germline V gene has CDR1 LNHDA and CDR2 SQIVND (reference sequence). With 6 bases clipped from V and 3 bases from J, the junction kept 10 bases outside the gene matches.

The CDR3 DNA follows: TGCGCCAGCAGCTTGGTCCTAGCGGGAACCTACGAGCAGTACTTC. It specifies CASSLVLAGTYEQYF. The chain recombines TRBV5-1 with TRBJ2-7; 9 bases line up with TRBD2. The J segment lost 2 bases and the V segment lost 0 bases, leaving 3 bases of the junction unmatched. The CDR3 runs 15 residues. Germline V gene lookup returns CDR1 SGHRS and CDR2 YFSETQ.

The CDR3 spells CASSLDLSSYNEQFF. The CDR3, as DNA: TGTGCCAGCAGCTTAGATCTTAGCTCCTACAATGAGCAGTTCTTC. The chain joins TRBV11-2 to TRBJ2-1; D unresolved. Trimming took 0 bases from V and 0 from J, leaving 6 bases between them. The CDR3 is made up of 15 amino acids. CDR1 and CDR2 from the germline V gene are SGHAT and FQNNGV.

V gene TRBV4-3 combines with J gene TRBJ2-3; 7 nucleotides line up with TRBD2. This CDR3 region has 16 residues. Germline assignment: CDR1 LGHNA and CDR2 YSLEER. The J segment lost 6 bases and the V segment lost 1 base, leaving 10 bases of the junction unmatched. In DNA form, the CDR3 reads TGCGCCAGCAGCCAAGTTTATGGGCGGGGAGGGGATACGCAGTATTTT. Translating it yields CASSQVYGRGGDTQYF.

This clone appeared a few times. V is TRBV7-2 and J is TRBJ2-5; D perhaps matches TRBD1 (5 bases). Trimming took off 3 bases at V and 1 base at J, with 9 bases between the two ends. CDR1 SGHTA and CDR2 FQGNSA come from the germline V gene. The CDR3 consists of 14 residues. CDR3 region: CASSFSGFQETQYF. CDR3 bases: TGTGCCAGCAGCTTCTCAGGGTTCCAAGAGACCCAGTACTTC.